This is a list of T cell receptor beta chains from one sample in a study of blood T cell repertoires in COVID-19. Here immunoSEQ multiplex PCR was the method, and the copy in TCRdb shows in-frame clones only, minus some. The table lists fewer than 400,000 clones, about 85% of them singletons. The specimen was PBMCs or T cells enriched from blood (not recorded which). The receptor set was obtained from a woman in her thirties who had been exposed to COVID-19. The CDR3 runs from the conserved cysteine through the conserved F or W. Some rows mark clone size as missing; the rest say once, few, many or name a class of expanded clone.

CDR3: CASSLVGSLAPLHF
V: TRBV5-4
size: NA

CDR3: CASSDSANTGELFF
V: TRBV18
size: NA

CDR3: CASSLDRGAYSGNTIYF
V: TRBV28
size: NA

CDR3: CAISEPTIDEQFF
V: TRBV10-3
size: NA

CDR3: CSVGTSGRIQETQYF
V: TRBV29-1
size: NA

CDR3: CASSRGATNEKLFF
V: TRBV4-2
size: NA

CDR3: CAWSPKGLQGDNEQYF
V: TRBV30
size: NA

CDR3: CASSLGLAGGANHNEQFF
V: TRBV7-7
size: NA

CDR3: CASSQDLASGSYEQYF
V: TRBV3-1/TRBV3-2
size: NA

CDR3: CASRPGSGNSPLHF
V: TRBV4-1
size: NA

CDR3: CAWGGGYNEKLFF
V: TRBV30
size: NA

CDR3: CASSVDRLGAGEERWTDTQYF
V: TRBV9
size: NA

CDR3: CASSATGTGNQPQHF
V: TRBV7-9
size: once

CDR3: CASSLGTGVEKLFF
V: TRBV7-9
size: NA

CDR3: CASDRASSGNTIYF
V: TRBV6-5
size: NA

CDR3: CASLYSYEQYF
V: TRBV19
size: NA

CDR3: CACTRTGPSYEQYF
V: TRBV21-1
size: NA

CDR3: CASSKGKRSIVYEQYF
V: TRBV21-1
size: NA

CDR3: CAISAVPVGQGRGNTIYF
V: TRBV10-3
size: NA

CDR3: CASSRLAGANTGELFF
V: TRBV7-3
size: NA

CDR3: CATPPWTGANGYTF
V: TRBV10-3
size: NA

CDR3: CASKIAGGTDTQYF
V: TRBV6-5
size: NA

CDR3: CASSWTGSAEAFF
V: TRBV12-3/TRBV12-4
size: few

CDR3: CASSLGAEVGTQYF
V: TRBV7-3
size: NA

CDR3: CASSLEGTGGLGEKLFF
V: TRBV7-8
size: NA